The 9 T cell receptor beta chains in this list originate from one sample, sequenced in a study of CD8+ T cells in alopecia areata. RNA was isolated and reverse transcribed to cDNA, the sequencing template. Repertoires were generated with immunoSEQ multiplex PCR, while TCRdb's copy carries only in-frame clones and drops some. The profile covers more than 110,000 clones, with about 60% appearing a single time and under 8% taken by the ten largest. The input for sequencing was CD4+ T cells sorted from blood, taken at week 0. The receptor source for this set is a human donor with alopecia areata.

The J gene is TRBJ2-6, the V gene TRBV5-6; possibly TRBD1 for D (5 bases). Germline V gene lookup returns CDR1 SGHDT and CDR2 YYEEEE. The V end was cut by 5 bases, the J end by 3 bases, with 12 bases between. This CDR3 is built from 15 residues. The DNA of the CDR3 is TGTGCCAGCAGTCCAGGGTTGTTTGGGGCCAACGTCCTGACTTTC. It encodes CASSPGLFGANVLTF.

Only a few counts were recorded for this clone. The chain has TRBV25-1 and TRBJ1-6; no clear D gene. Trimming left V 0 bases short and J 3 bases short, with 15 bases between. The germline CDR1 and CDR2 sequences are MGHDK and SYGVNS. The length of the CDR3 is 18 residues. The CDR3: CASSEYGKGSFYNSPLHF. The CDR3 DNA reads TGTGCCAGCAGTGAATATGGTAAAGGATCGTTCTATAATTCACCCCTCCACTTT. The entire variable domain, with the rest obtained from reference TRBV25-1 and TRBJ1-6, is as follows: EADIYQTPRYLVIGTGKKITLECSQTMGHDKMYWYQQDPGMELHLIHYSYGVNSTEKGDLSSESTVSRIRTEHFPLTLESARPSHTSQYLCASSEYGKGSFYNSPLHFGNGTRLTVT.

This clone was picked up a small number of times. The chain is built from TRBV5-6 and TRBJ2-1; no firm D call. This CDR3 contains 14 residues. V dropped 0 bases and J dropped 6 bases, with 10 bases sitting between them. Germline loops: CDR1 SGHDT, CDR2 YYEEEE. The CDR3 region has the DNA TGTGCCAGCAGCTTGGAGCACACCTTCAATGAGCAGTTCTTC. This translates into CASSLEHTFNEQFF.

A single count supports this clone. The chain combines TRBV5-1 with TRBJ2-3; TRBD1 aligns across 7 bases. CDR1 and CDR2 from the germline V gene are SGHRS and YFSETQ. This CDR3 spans 14 amino acids. The V segment lost 5 bases and the J segment 2 bases; nucleotides outside the gene matches: 5. CDR3 protein: CASRWGQSTDTQYF. DNA for the CDR3: TGCGCCAGCAGATGGGGACAGTCCACAGATACGCAGTATTTT.

Only a few counts were recorded for this clone. The chain employs TRBV7-9 and TRBJ1-5; TRBD1 is a possible D gene (5 bases). Germline CDR1 and CDR2: SEHNR and FQNEAQ (reference sequence). V was cut by 5 bases and J by 5 bases, with 13 bases left in between. The CDR3 spans 14 residues. This CDR3 is CASSLAGGDQPQHF. As DNA, the CDR3 is TGTGCCAGCAGCCTCGCCGGGGGGGATCAGCCCCAGCATTTT.

This clone has only one observation. The V and J genes are TRBV20-1 and TRBJ1-1; 8 nucleotides agree with TRBD1. The CDR3 is 10 residues long. The V gene's germline CDR1 is DFQATT and CDR2 SNEGSKA (reference sequence). After removal of 6 bases from V and 8 bases from J, the junction contained 2 bases not matched to a gene. The CDR3 DNA sequence: TGCAGTGCATGGGACAGGGAAGCTTTCTTT. Amino acid sequence: CSAWDREAFF.

The rearrangement uses TRBV2 and TRBJ2-5, with D uncertain. CDR3 length equals 13 residues. V was trimmed by 4 bases and J by 2 bases, leaving 8 bases between them. Germline CDR1 and CDR2: SNHLY and FYNNEI. CDR3 coding DNA: TGTGCCAGCAGTGGGAACAGTCAAGAGACCCAGTACTTC. Translating it yields CASSGNSQETQYF.

The chain links TRBV27 to TRBJ1-4; D may be TRBD1 (6 bases). The CDR3 contains 17 residues. Germline V gene sequence: CDR1 MNHEY, CDR2 SMNVEV (reference sequence). Trimming stripped 3 bases from V and 5 bases from J, with 19 bases between. DNA of the CDR3: TGTGCCAGCAGTTTCGGGGGGGCCCTAGAGGGAAATGAAAAACTGTTTTTT. It encodes CASSFGGALEGNEKLFF.

This clone came up a few times. This sequence joins TRBV29-1 and TRBJ2-2; 8 bases are shared with TRBD2. This CDR3 has 13 residues. V gave up 2 bases and J gave up 7 bases; unmatched junction bases: 3. Germline V lookup: CDR1 SQVTM, CDR2 ANQGSEA. The CDR3 nucleotides are TGCAGCGTTGAAACTAGCGGCGGCGGGGAGCTGTTTTTT. Its protein product is CSVETSGGGELFF.